Shown below are 14 T cell receptor beta chains from a single sample sequenced in a study of chemoradiotherapy in HPV16-positive cancers. Measured with immunoSEQ multiplex PCR; TCRdb has only the in-frame clones, and not every one. The data contain under 14,000 clones, roughly 70% of them seen just once; the ten biggest clones take up about a third. This material was collected from a patient who underwent chemoradiotherapy. The source of these receptors is a human donor with HPV-associated anogenital cancer.

The genes are TRBV6-6 and TRBJ2-1, with D unclear. V lost 6 bases to trimming and J lost 0 bases, with 9 bases between them. The CDR3 consists of 14 residues. Germline V gene sequence: CDR1 MNHNY, CDR2 SVGAGI (reference sequence). This chain's CDR3 is CASRYLSSYNEQFF. The CDR3 bases are TGTGCCAGCAGGTATTTGTCCTCCTACAATGAGCAGTTCTTC.

This clone was seen a single time. The chain links TRBV7-2 to TRBJ2-5, with D perhaps matching TRBD2 (6 bases). The assigned J gene may be wrong: the sequence end matches TRBJ2-7 better. The CDR3 extends over 14 amino acids. In germline, CDR1 is SGHTA, CDR2 FQGNSA. CDR3 bases: TGTGCCAGCAGCAGCGAGCGGCGGGGTTACGAGCAGTACTTC. It specifies CASSSERRGYEQYF.

The chain links TRBV10-3 to TRBJ2-1, with 10 bases lining up with TRBD1. This CDR3 comprises 13 residues. V trimming: 5 bases; J trimming: 6 bases; junction bases outside the gene matches: 1. Looked up from germline, CDR1 is ENHRY and CDR2 is SYGVKD. This chain's CDR3 is CAISWTGGNEQFF. In DNA, the CDR3 is TGTGCCATCAGTTGGACAGGGGGCAATGAGCAGTTCTTC.

This chain uses TRBV2 with TRBJ1-3, with D uncertain. This CDR3 has 11 amino acids. The germline V gene encodes CDR1 SNHLY and CDR2 FYNNEI. The germline V and J ends were trimmed by 4 bases and 3 bases, with 1 base remaining between them. CDR3 region: CASSVGNTIYF. In DNA, the CDR3 is TGTGCCAGCAGTGTTGGAAACACCATATATTTT.

This sequence joins TRBV5-1 and TRBJ1-5, with D possibly being TRBD1 (5 bases). The CDR3 sequence is 16 residues long. In germline, CDR1 is SGHRS, CDR2 YFSETQ. The V gene lost 0 bases and the J gene lost 0 bases, with 10 bases spanning the gap. CDR3 sequence reads: CASSLVGTGSNQPQHF. CDR3 DNA sequence: TGCGCCAGCAGCTTGGTCGGGACGGGTAGCAATCAGCCCCAGCATTTT.

The rearrangement links TRBV9 to TRBJ2-7; TRBD1 agrees at 7 bases. Germline CDR1 reads SGDLS; CDR2 reads YYNGEE. Trimming at V came to 4 bases and at J to 3 bases, leaving 7 bases not matched to a gene. CDR3 length: 14 residues. CDR3 coding DNA: TGTGCCAGCAGCCCACAGACAGGGAGCTACGAGCAGTACTTC. Translation: CASSPQTGSYEQYF.

For the CDR3, the DNA is TGTGCCAGCAGCTTTCCAGGGCCTGGTGGCTACACCTTC. Its protein is CASSFPGPGGYTF. V and J are TRBV5-4 and TRBJ1-2; TRBD1 is a possible D gene (5 bases). V lost 2 bases to trimming and J lost 7 bases, with 12 bases between them. The CDR3 loop spans 13 amino acids. The V gene's germline CDR1 is SGHNT and CDR2 YYREEE (reference sequence).

This clone was detected once. The V gene is TRBV15, the J gene TRBJ1-1, with D possibly being TRBD1 (6 bases). Trimming took 3 bases from V and 2 from J, leaving 13 bases between them. Germline CDR1 LNHNV, CDR2 YYDKDF (reference sequence). The CDR3 runs 15 residues. CDR3 region: CATSRGGWENTEAFF. The CDR3 DNA reads as TGTGCCACCAGCAGGGGGGGCTGGGAAAACACTGAAGCTTTCTTT.

The chain has TRBV28 and TRBJ2-3, with a possible D match to TRBD2 (5 bases). The CDR3 has 16 residues. V was cut by 2 bases and J by 0 bases, with 12 bases left in between. CDR1 MDHEN and CDR2 SYDVKM come from the germline V gene. CDR3 protein: CASSLRSTGSTDTQYF. DNA of the CDR3: TGTGCCAGCAGTTTAAGGTCCACGGGGAGCACAGATACGCAGTATTTT.

This rearrangement joins TRBV7-8 to TRBJ2-7, with a tentative D call TRBD1 (6 bases). Trimming cost V 5 bases and J 2 bases, with 10 bases left between them. This CDR3 is 13 amino acids long. Germline CDR1 is SGHVS and CDR2 is FQNEAQ. The DNA of the CDR3 is TGTGCCAGCAGCAACAGGGAGACCTACGAGCAGTACGTC. This codes for CASSNRETYEQYV.

This clone turned up a few times. The chain combines TRBV4-1 with TRBJ2-7, with 10 nucleotides matching TRBD1. J lost 4 bases, V lost 3 bases, and 6 bases had no gene match. The CDR3 extends over 15 amino acids. Germline V lookup: CDR1 MGHRA, CDR2 YSYEKL. CDR3 sequence reads: CASSHPGQGWYEQYF. The CDR3 DNA follows: TGCGCCAGCAGCCACCCGGGACAGGGGTGGTACGAGCAGTACTTC.

This clone showed up just a few times. The V call is TRBV7-8, the J call TRBJ2-2; no firm D call. V dropped 7 bases and J dropped 2 bases, with 8 bases sitting between them. This CDR3 region has 13 residues. The germline CDR1 and CDR2 sequences are SGHVS and FQNEAQ. The CDR3 spells CASTHPNTGELFF. DNA of the CDR3: TGTGCCAGCACCCACCCAAACACCGGGGAGCTGTTTTTT.

The V gene is TRBV14, the J gene TRBJ2-2; D gene ambiguous. This CDR3 is 15 amino acids long. With 1 base removed from V and 4 bases from J, the gap between germline ends came to 10 bases. Germline V gene lookup returns CDR1 SGHDN and CDR2 FVKESK. The CDR3: CASSQGTLGTGELFF. For the CDR3, the DNA is TGTGCCAGCAGCCAAGGAACCCTGGGCACCGGGGAGCTGTTTTTT.

The CDR3 loop is CASSQRLAGAGTQYF. The DNA for the CDR3 is TGCGCCAGCAGCCAAAGACTAGCGGGAGCGGGTACGCAGTATTTT. The chain combines TRBV4-3 with TRBJ2-3; TRBD2 agrees at 12 bases. Germline lookup yields CDR1 LGHNA and CDR2 YSLEER. The CDR3 has 15 amino acids. V lost 2 bases to trimming and J lost 8 bases; unmatched junction nucleotides: 5.